Listed below are T cell receptor beta chains from one sample, sequenced in a study of blood T cell repertoires in COVID-19. Assay used: immunoSEQ multiplex PCR; TCRdb lists only in-frame clones, some missing. Here the sample spans approximately 75,000 clones, more than 85% being singletons. The source material was peripheral blood. The receptors shown here come from a man aged 55 to 70 with acute or convalescent COVID-19. Both conserved end residues are part of each CDR3. D genes are given only for firm matches. Clone size, where shown, is once, few, many, or a class for clones that have expanded.

D: NA; J: TRBJ2-7; size: NA; V: TRBV6-5; DNA: TGTGCCAGCAGTTACATGGGGAGGGAGCAGTACTTC; CDR3: CASSYMGREQYF
D: NA; J: TRBJ2-7; size: NA; V: TRBV6-5; DNA: TGTGCCAGCGGGTTACTAGACCGATCTTACGAGCAGTACTTC; CDR3: CASGLLDRSYEQYF
D: TRBD1; J: TRBJ1-1; size: once; V: TRBV5-1; DNA: TGCGCCAGCAGCCGGGGGGACAGGGCCACGATGAACACTGAAGCTTTCTTT; CDR3: CASSRGDRATMNTEAFF
D: NA; J: TRBJ1-5; size: NA; V: TRBV25-1; DNA: TGTGCCAGAACCGGAGGGGATAGCAATCAGCCCCAGCATTTT; CDR3: CARTGGDSNQPQHF
D: NA; J: TRBJ2-2; size: NA; V: TRBV5-1; DNA: TGCGCCAGCAGCTTGCCTTTCGACACCGGGGAGCTGTTTTTT; CDR3: CASSLPFDTGELFF
D: NA; J: TRBJ2-7; size: NA; V: TRBV5-5; DNA: TGTGCCAGCAGCCCCTGGACAGAATACTACGAGCAGTACTTC; CDR3: CASSPWTEYYEQYF
D: TRBD2; J: TRBJ2-3; size: NA; V: TRBV5-1; DNA: TGCGCCAGCAGCTTGGGACTAGCGGGGGTCGATACGCAGTATTTT; CDR3: CASSLGLAGVDTQYF
D: NA; J: TRBJ1-2; size: NA; V: TRBV29-1; DNA: TGCAGCGTTACGAAGCAGGGATTCTATGGCTACACCTTC; CDR3: CSVTKQGFYGYTF
D: NA; J: TRBJ2-5; size: NA; V: TRBV7-9; DNA: TGTGCCAGCAGCTTATCTTTCCAAGAGACCCAGTACTTC; CDR3: CASSLSFQETQYF
D: NA; J: TRBJ1-6; size: NA; V: TRBV5-6; DNA: TGTGCCAGCAGCTTAAATAGAAATAATTCACCCCTCCACTTT; CDR3: CASSLNRNNSPLHF
D: NA; J: TRBJ2-7; size: NA; V: TRBV6-2/TRBV6-3; DNA: TGTGCCAGCAGTTACTCGATGCGGGGGCCTTTGTACGAGCAGTACTTC; CDR3: CASSYSMRGPLYEQYF
D: NA; J: TRBJ2-5; size: NA; V: TRBV7-2; DNA: TGTGCCAGCAGCTTACGGCTTACCGGGGAGACCCAGTACTTC; CDR3: CASSLRLTGETQYF
D: TRBD1; J: TRBJ2-1; size: NA; V: TRBV27; DNA: TGTGCCAGCAGTTTACGGACAGGGTTCCACAATGAGCAGTTCTTC; CDR3: CASSLRTGFHNEQFF
D: TRBD1; J: TRBJ1-6; size: NA; V: TRBV19; DNA: TGTGCCAGTAGAGTCGGGGACAGGGGTAGCGCACCCCTCCACTTT; CDR3: CASRVGDRGSAPLHF
D: TRBD2; J: TRBJ2-3; size: NA; V: TRBV9; DNA: TGTGCCAGCAGTAGCGGGGGGGGCCATAGCACAGATACGCAGTATTTT; CDR3: CASSSGGGHSTDTQYF
D: TRBD2; J: TRBJ2-5; size: NA; V: TRBV3-1/TRBV3-2; DNA: TGTGCCAGCAGCCTTTCCTCGGCGGGAGATGGAGAGACCCAGTACTTC; CDR3: CASSLSSAGDGETQYF
D: TRBD1; J: TRBJ2-7; size: NA; V: TRBV5-1; DNA: TGCGCCAGCAGCCTCCGGGTCCGACAGGGTGAAGAGCAGTACTTC; CDR3: CASSLRVRQGEEQYF
D: NA; J: TRBJ2-5; size: NA; V: TRBV9; DNA: TGTGCCAGCAGCGTCACTAGCTCACGGGAGACCCAGTACTTC; CDR3: CASSVTSSRETQYF
D: TRBD1; J: TRBJ1-2; size: NA; V: TRBV3-1/TRBV3-2; DNA: TGTGCCAGCAGCCCCGAGGGACAGGGGAGCTACACCTTC; CDR3: CASSPEGQGSYTF
D: NA; J: TRBJ2-7; size: NA; V: TRBV5-5; DNA: TGTGCCAGCAGCCCTCGGAGCTACTACGAGCAGTACTTC; CDR3: CASSPRSYYEQYF
D: NA; J: TRBJ1-2; size: NA; V: TRBV6-1; DNA: TGTGCCAGCAGTGACGGAGTGAGCTATGGCTACACCTTC; CDR3: CASSDGVSYGYTF
D: TRBD1; J: TRBJ2-7; size: NA; V: TRBV24-1; DNA: TGTGCCACCAGTGACCATCGACAGGGCAGCGACGAGCAGTACTTC; CDR3: CATSDHRQGSDEQYF
D: TRBD1; J: TRBJ2-7; size: NA; V: TRBV6-6; DNA: TGTGCCAGCAGTTACTCGCAGGGACAGGGAACGACCGAGCAGTACTTC; CDR3: CASSYSQGQGTTEQYF
D: TRBD2; J: TRBJ2-2; size: NA; V: TRBV15; DNA: TGTGCCACCAGCAGACCCTCTGGCGGGAGGTTGATTGCCGGGGAGCTGTTTTTT; CDR3: CATSRPSGGRLIAGELFF
D: NA; J: TRBJ2-4; size: NA; V: TRBV3-1/TRBV3-2; DNA: TGTGCCAGCAGCGAATTACAGGAGGCCAAAAACATTCAGTACTTC; CDR3: CASSELQEAKNIQYF
D: TRBD2; J: TRBJ2-1; size: NA; V: TRBV6-1; DNA: TGTGCCAGCAGTGACCCGACTAGCGGGAGGACGCCTACAATCAATGAGCAGTTCTTC; CDR3: CASSDPTSGRTPTINEQFF
D: TRBD1; J: TRBJ2-1; size: NA; V: TRBV5-1; DNA: TGCGCCAGCAGCTTGGCCTCTCAGGGGGCTCTCGACAATGAGCAGTTCTTC; CDR3: CASSLASQGALDNEQFF
D: TRBD1; J: TRBJ1-1; size: NA; V: TRBV18; DNA: TGTGCCAGCTCACTCGCCAGGGGGGACACTGAAGCTTTCTTT; CDR3: CASSLARGDTEAFF
D: TRBD1; J: TRBJ1-5; size: NA; V: TRBV30; DNA: TGTGCCTGGAGTGTACCACAGGGGGATCAGCCCCAGCATTTT; CDR3: CAWSVPQGDQPQHF
D: TRBD2; J: TRBJ2-1; size: NA; V: TRBV9; DNA: TGTGCCAGCAGCGCCGGGAGGGCCACTTGGAATGAGCAGTTCTTC; CDR3: CASSAGRATWNEQFF
D: NA; J: TRBJ2-7; size: NA; V: TRBV12-5; DNA: TGTGCTAGTGGCAGTGGACAGTTTCCCTACGAGCAGTACTTC; CDR3: CASGSGQFPYEQYF
D: TRBD2; J: TRBJ2-1; size: NA; V: TRBV5-6; DNA: TGTGCCAGCAGCCCCCTTCTTTTAGCGGGTTTAGATGAGCAGTTCTTC; CDR3: CASSPLLLAGLDEQFF
D: TRBD1; J: TRBJ1-1; size: NA; V: TRBV7-9; DNA: TGTGCCAGCAGCATGGACAGGGTGGGGGACACTGAAGCTTTCTTT; CDR3: CASSMDRVGDTEAFF
D: NA; J: TRBJ1-2; size: NA; V: TRBV29-1; DNA: TGCAGCGTTCGATGGGAGGGAAACTATGGCTACACCTTC; CDR3: CSVRWEGNYGYTF
D: TRBD2; J: TRBJ2-3; size: NA; V: TRBV6-5; DNA: TGTGCCAGCAGTTACGGGCGGGGGGACACAGATACGCAGTATTTT; CDR3: CASSYGRGDTDTQYF
D: TRBD1; J: TRBJ1-2; size: NA; V: TRBV6-1; DNA: TGTGCCAGCAGTGAAACAGGGGCCGGTAGCTACACCTTC; CDR3: CASSETGAGSYTF
D: NA; J: TRBJ2-2; size: NA; V: TRBV9; DNA: TGTGCCAGCAGCGCTCTAGCGTACGCGAACACCGGGGAGCTGTTTTTT; CDR3: CASSALAYANTGELFF
D: TRBD2; J: TRBJ2-5; size: once; V: TRBV5-1; DNA: TGCGCCAGCAGCTTGCAGGCGGGGGGGCAAGAGACCCAGTACTTC; CDR3: CASSLQAGGQETQYF
D: TRBD2; J: TRBJ2-7; size: NA; V: TRBV11-1; DNA: TGTGCCAGCAGCCAGACTAGCGGACCTAACGAGCAGTACTTC; CDR3: CASSQTSGPNEQYF
D: NA; J: TRBJ1-4; size: NA; V: TRBV5-6; DNA: TGTGCCAGCAGCTCCTCCGGGTTGGTGGAAAAACTGTTTTTT; CDR3: CASSSSGLVEKLFF
D: NA; J: TRBJ1-5; size: NA; V: TRBV29-1; DNA: TGCAGCGTTGTGTGGACATCAAATCAGCCCCAGCATTTT; CDR3: CSVVWTSNQPQHF
D: TRBD1; J: TRBJ1-4; size: NA; V: TRBV7-9; DNA: TGTGCCAGCAGCCTCTCGACAGGGGGCCTCTCTAATGAAAAACTGTTTTTT; CDR3: CASSLSTGGLSNEKLFF
D: NA; J: TRBJ1-2; size: NA; V: TRBV12-5; DNA: TGTGCTAGTGGCCAAGGAGGGGATGGCTACACCTTC; CDR3: CASGQGGDGYTF
D: TRBD2; J: TRBJ2-3; size: NA; V: TRBV14; DNA: TGTGCCAGCAGCCAAGATAGGATGACTAGCGGGAGAGCAACAGATACGCAGTATTTT; CDR3: CASSQDRMTSGRATDTQYF
D: NA; J: TRBJ2-1; size: NA; V: TRBV6-5; DNA: TGTGCCAGCAGTTTGACTAGCTACAATGAGCAGTTCTTC; CDR3: CASSLTSYNEQFF
D: NA; J: TRBJ1-4; size: once; V: TRBV5-4; DNA: TGTGCCAGCCAACAGGGCTCAACTAATGAAAAACTGTTTTTT; CDR3: CASQQGSTNEKLFF